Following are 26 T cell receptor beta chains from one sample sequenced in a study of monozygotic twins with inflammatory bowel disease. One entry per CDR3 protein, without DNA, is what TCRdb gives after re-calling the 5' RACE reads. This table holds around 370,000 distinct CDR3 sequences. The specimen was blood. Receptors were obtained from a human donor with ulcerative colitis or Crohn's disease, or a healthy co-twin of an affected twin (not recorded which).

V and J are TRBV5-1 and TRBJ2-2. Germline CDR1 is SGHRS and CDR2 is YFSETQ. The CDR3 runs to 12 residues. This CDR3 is CASGPLGGELFF.

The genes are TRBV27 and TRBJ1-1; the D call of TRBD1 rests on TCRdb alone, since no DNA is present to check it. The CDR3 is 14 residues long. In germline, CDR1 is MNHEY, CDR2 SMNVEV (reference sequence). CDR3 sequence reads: CASSRDRVGTEAFF.

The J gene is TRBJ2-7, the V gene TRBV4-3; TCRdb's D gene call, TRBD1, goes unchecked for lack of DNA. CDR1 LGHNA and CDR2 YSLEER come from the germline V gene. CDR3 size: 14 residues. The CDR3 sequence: CASSRTGGPSEQYF.

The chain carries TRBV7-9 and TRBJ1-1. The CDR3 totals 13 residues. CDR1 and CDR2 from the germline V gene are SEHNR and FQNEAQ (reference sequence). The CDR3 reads CASSQPYSIEAFF.

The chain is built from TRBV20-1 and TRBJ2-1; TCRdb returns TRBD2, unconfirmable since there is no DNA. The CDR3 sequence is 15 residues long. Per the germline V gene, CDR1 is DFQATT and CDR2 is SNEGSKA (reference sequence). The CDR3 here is CSARTSGGWNDEQFF.

CDR3 region: CATSRGQGVHQPQHF. The chain uses TRBV15 and TRBJ1-5; TCRdb returns TRBD1, unconfirmable since there is no DNA. CDR3 size: 15 residues. Germline V gene sequence: CDR1 LNHNV, CDR2 YYDKDF (reference sequence).

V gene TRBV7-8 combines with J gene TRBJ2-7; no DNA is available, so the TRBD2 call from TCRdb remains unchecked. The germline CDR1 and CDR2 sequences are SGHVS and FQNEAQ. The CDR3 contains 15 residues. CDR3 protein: CASSLGPSVTYEQYF.

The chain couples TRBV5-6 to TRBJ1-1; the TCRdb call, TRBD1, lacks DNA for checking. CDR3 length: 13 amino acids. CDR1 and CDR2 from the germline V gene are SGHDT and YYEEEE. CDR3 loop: CASSNTRGRRAFF.

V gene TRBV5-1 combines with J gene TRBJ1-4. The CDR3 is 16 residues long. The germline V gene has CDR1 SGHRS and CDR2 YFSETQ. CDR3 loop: CASSLAAAAANEKLFF.

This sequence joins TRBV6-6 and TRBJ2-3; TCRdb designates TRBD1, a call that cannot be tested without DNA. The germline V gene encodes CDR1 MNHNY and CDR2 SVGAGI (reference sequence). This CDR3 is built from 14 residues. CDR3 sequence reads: CASSPDLGGDTQYF.

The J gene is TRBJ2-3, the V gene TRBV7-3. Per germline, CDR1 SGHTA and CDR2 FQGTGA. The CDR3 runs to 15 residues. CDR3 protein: CASSLSLSATDTQYF.

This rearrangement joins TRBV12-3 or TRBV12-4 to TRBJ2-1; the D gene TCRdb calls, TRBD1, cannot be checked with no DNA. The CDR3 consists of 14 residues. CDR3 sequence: CASRPLGAYNEQFF.

The CDR3 sequence: CASSQGRLQNTGELFF. The chain joins TRBV7-3 to TRBJ2-2. The CDR3 consists of 16 residues. Per germline, CDR1 SGHTA and CDR2 FQGTGA.

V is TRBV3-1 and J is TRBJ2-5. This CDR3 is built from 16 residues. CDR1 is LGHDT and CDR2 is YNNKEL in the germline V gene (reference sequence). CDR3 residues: CASTSVGYRSEETQYF.

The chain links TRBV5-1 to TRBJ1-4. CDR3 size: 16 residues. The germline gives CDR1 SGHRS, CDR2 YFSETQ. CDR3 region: CASSPSWGATNEKLFF.

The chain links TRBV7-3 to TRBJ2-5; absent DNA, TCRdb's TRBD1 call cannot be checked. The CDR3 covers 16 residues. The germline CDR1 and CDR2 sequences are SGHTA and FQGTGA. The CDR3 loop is CASSLNNREYQETQYF.

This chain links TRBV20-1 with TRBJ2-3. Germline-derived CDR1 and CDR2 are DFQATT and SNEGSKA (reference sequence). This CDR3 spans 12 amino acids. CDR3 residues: CSARDSSDTQYF.

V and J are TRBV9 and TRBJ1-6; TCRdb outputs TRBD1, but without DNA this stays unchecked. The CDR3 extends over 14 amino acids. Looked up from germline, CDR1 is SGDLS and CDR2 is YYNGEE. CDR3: CASSVAGGNSPLHF.

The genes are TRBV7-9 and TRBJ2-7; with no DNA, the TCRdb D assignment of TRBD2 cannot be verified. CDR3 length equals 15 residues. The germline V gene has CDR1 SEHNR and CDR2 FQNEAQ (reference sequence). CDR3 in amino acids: CASSSGLAGRYEQYF.

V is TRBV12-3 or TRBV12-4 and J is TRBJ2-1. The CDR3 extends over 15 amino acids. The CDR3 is CASSFRGNSYNEQFF.

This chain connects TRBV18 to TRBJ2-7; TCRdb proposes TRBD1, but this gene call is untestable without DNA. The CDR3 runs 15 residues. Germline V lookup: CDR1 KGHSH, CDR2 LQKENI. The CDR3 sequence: CASSRGQGAGYEQYF.

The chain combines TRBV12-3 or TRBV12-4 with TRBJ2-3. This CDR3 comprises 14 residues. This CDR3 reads CASSLLHPTDTQYF.

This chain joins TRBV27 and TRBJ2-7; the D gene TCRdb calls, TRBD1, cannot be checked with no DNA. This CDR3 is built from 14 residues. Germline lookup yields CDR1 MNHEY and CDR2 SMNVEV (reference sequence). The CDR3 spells CATMRGTGLNEQYF.

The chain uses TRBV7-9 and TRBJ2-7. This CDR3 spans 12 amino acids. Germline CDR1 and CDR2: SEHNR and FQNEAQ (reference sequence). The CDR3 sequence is CASSLAPAEQYF.

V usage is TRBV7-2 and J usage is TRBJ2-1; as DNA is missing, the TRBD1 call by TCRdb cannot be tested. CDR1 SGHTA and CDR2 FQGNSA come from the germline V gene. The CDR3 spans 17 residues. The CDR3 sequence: CASSSARDRAIGNEQFF.

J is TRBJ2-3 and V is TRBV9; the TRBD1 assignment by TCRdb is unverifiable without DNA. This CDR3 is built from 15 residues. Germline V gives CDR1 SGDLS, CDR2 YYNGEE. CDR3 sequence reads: CASSVRGGKGDTQYF.